This T cell receptor (beta chain) was found in a study of cytomegalovirus exposure and HLA in healthy donors. Broader study findings: Later on, an analysis tied 18,000 or so TCR beta sequences to HLA alleles at 0.05 false discovery rate.

This clone has only a few counts. Its antigen remains unknown. The PCR used 60 Vbeta and 13 Jbeta primers. The data were produced by immunoSEQ multiplex PCR, yet TCRdb's version contains in-frame clones alone and is incomplete. This repertoire shows 150,000 to 200,000 clones, approximately 70% found once; its top ten account for roughly 1.9%. The CDR3 covers 11 residues. CDR1 and CDR2 from the germline V gene are SNHLY and FYNNEI. V gave up 4 bases and J gave up 6 bases, with 5 bases separating them. The chain carries TRBV2 and TRBJ2-3; no clear D gene. The sequence was collected from a woman aged 25 to 39 in good health and CMV-seronegative. Source material: PBMCs. The CDR3 here is CASSVLDTQYF. The CDR3 DNA reads as TGTGCCAGCAGTGTTCTGGATACGCAGTATTTT.